This T cell receptor (beta chain) was observed in a study of shared clonotypes between healthy human individuals. Study-level findings and limits: Roughly 5% of naive CD4 clonotypes were shared across four donors.

Germline V gene lookup returns CDR1 MNHNY and CDR2 SVGAGI (reference sequence). The CDR3 extends over 14 amino acids. The V end lost 7 bases, the J end lost 0 bases, and 10 bases lay between the germline ends. As regards this clone: The antigen is not known.

This table comes from immunoSEQ multiplex PCR, and its TCRdb copy is limited to in-frame clones, with some not included. The table has 900,000 to 1,200,000 clones, around 78% seen once. This TCR came from a man between 18 and 35 years old in good health. Some clones in this sample may be carry-over from other donors' samples. The chain uses TRBV6-6 and TRBJ1-3; D gene unclear. Sample: memory CD4+ T cells from PBMCs. The subset denotes: CD45RA-negative fraction. The CDR3 is CASTSSDSGNTIYF. As DNA, the CDR3 is TGTGCCAGCACCTCCAGTGACTCTGGAAACACCATATATTTT.